This TCR beta chain was sequenced during a study of T cell responses to AZD1222 COVID-19 vaccine. Broader study findings: Recipients of AZD1222 seropositive at baseline numbered only 6 or 7. In all cases, repertoires were sampled only after the peak T cell response. Variant regions that are unmutated are reportedly the target of nearly half of spike-specific TCRs.

Method: immunoSEQ multiplex PCR; TCRdb's copy keeps in-frame clones and lacks some. The sample has some 40,000 clones, about 82% seen once; the top ten hold less than 25%. A note on this clone: Its specificity is unknown.

The germline V gene encodes CDR1 SNHLY and CDR2 FYNNEI. The CDR3 extends over 16 amino acids. With 3 bases removed from V and 1 base from J, the gap between germline ends came to 15 bases. Sample: peripheral blood, taken 28 days after the second dose of the MenACWY control vaccine. The receptor was derived from an adult who received the MenACWY meningococcal vaccine as a control. This chain links TRBV2 with TRBJ2-5; tentatively, D is TRBD2 (5 bases). CDR3 amino acids: CASSDNTPSSQETQYF. In DNA form, the CDR3 reads TGTGCCAGCAGTGATAACACCCCTAGCAGCCAAGAGACCCAGTACTTC.